The rows below give T cell receptor beta chains drawn from one sample of a study of T cell responses to AZD1222 COVID-19 vaccine. Repertoires were generated with immunoSEQ multiplex PCR, while TCRdb's copy carries only in-frame clones and drops some. Of about 73,000 clones in the sample, approximately 88% were seen once. The input for sequencing was peripheral blood, taken on day 0 of AZD1222 vaccination. These receptors came from an adult in good health. Each CDR3 is given with its conserved first and last residue. The order of the fields is D gene, J gene, V gene, CDR3 length, CDR3 DNA, CDR3 protein. D genes are given only for firm matches.

>NA|TRBJ1-2|TRBV28|14
TGTGCCAGCAGTCAGACCCAGAGGAACTATGGCTACACCTTC
CASSQTQRNYGYTF
>TRBD1|TRBJ1-5|TRBV7-9|16
TGTGCCAGCAGCTTAGGGACAGGGGTGGGGAGCCAGCCCCAGCATTTT
CASSLGTGVGSQPQHF
>NA|TRBJ2-3|TRBV29-1|15
TGCAGCGTTGAAGGCAGGGGACCTAGCACAGATACGCAGTATTTT
CSVEGRGPSTDTQYF
>NA|TRBJ1-4|TRBV24-1|15
TGTGCCACCAGTGATTTATACGGGGGGGGTGAAAAACTGTTTTTT
CATSDLYGGGEKLFF
>TRBD1|TRBJ2-3|TRBV4-3|15
TGCGCCAGCAGCCAAGGCGGACAGGGCACAGATACGCAGTATTTT
CASSQGGQGTDTQYF
>TRBD1|TRBJ1-4|TRBV29-1|12
TGCAGCGTTGGCAGGGGGCGGGAAAAACTGTTTTTT
CSVGRGREKLFF
>NA|TRBJ2-1|TRBV11-3|13
TGTGCCAGCAGCTTAGGATACAGAAATGAGCAGTTCTTC
CASSLGYRNEQFF
>TRBD1|TRBJ1-2|TRBV4-1|11
TGCGCCAGCACCCCAGGGGGCAGTCTTTTCTTC
CASTPGGSLFF
>TRBD1|TRBJ2-7|TRBV16|13
TGTGCCAGCAGCCAATCCTTGGACAGGGAGCAGTACTTC
CASSQSLDREQYF
>NA|TRBJ2-2|TRBV9|12
TGTGCCAGCAGCCCCAGCACCGGGGAGCTGTTTTTT
CASSPSTGELFF
>NA|TRBJ1-4|TRBV6-5|16
TGTGCCAGCAGTTACTCGTTCGATCCGGAGGGAGAAAAACTGTTTTTT
CASSYSFDPEGEKLFF
>NA|TRBJ1-1|TRBV7-3|13
TGTGCCAGCAGTGAAGGGTTTTTCACTGAAGCTTTCTTT
CASSEGFFTEAFF
>TRBD1|TRBJ2-7|TRBV28|17
TGTGCCAGCAGTTTACAGGGACAGGGATATTCCTCCTACGAGCAGTACTTC
CASSLQGQGYSSYEQYF
>TRBD2|TRBJ2-7|TRBV5-5|14
TGTGCCAGCAGCTTGACGGGAGGGCCCCCCGAGCAGTACTTC
CASSLTGGPPEQYF
>NA|TRBJ2-1|TRBV10-3|15
TGTGCCATCAATTCCGGACAGTGGTCCTACAATGAGCAGTTCTTC
CAINSGQWSYNEQFF
>NA|TRBJ2-7|TRBV27|16
TGTGCCAGCAGTTTTCAGGGTTTCGGAGATCCCGGCGAGCAGTACTTC
CASSFQGFGDPGEQYF